This T cell receptor beta chain was sequenced for a study of blood T cell repertoires in COVID-19. Study-level information: The study drew acute and convalescent COVID-19 samples from the United States, Italy and Spain.

Libraries were prepared by immunoSEQ multiplex PCR; TCRdb keeps only in-frame clonotypes and omits some of them. Of a few hundred thousand clones listed, roughly 90% are singletons. The germline V gene encodes CDR1 LGHDT and CDR2 YNNKEL (reference sequence). This CDR3 region has 14 residues. With 1 base removed from V and 10 bases from J, the gap between germline ends came to 13 bases. Sequencing was done on a sample of peripheral blood. The clonotype originates from a woman in her thirties with COVID-19, enrolled during active disease. This chain uses TRBV3-1 (or the pseudogene TRBV3-2) with TRBJ1-4; D is perhaps TRBD1 (5 bases). The CDR3 bases are TGTGCCAGCAGCCAAGTCGGGCCGGGGGGAAAACTGTTTTTT. Amino acids: CASSQVGPGGKLFF.